The 27 T cell receptor beta chains below were found in one sample sequenced in a study of blood T cell repertoires in COVID-19. Data came from immunoSEQ multiplex PCR; TCRdb stores just in-frame clones and leaves some out. The top ten clones hold 7.5% to 8% of a sample with about 210,000 clones, approximately 85% of them seen once. The sequenced material came from peripheral blood. The receptors shown here come from a woman aged 45-65 years with active or convalescent COVID-19.

This chain links TRBV2 with TRBJ1-1; TRBD1 agrees at 8 bases. CDR3 length: 13 amino acids. Germline values: CDR1 SNHLY, CDR2 FYNNEI. Trimming took 7 bases from V and 3 from J; bases not matched to a gene: 4. The CDR3 region is CASKGQGHTEAFF. CDR3 DNA sequence: TGTGCCAGCAAAGGACAGGGACACACTGAAGCTTTCTTT.

The rearrangement joins TRBV7-9 to TRBJ1-4, with a weak D call TRBD1 (6 bases). V shed 5 bases and J shed 3 bases, with 16 bases lying between them. Germline V gives CDR1 SEHNR, CDR2 FQNEAQ (reference sequence). There are 16 residues in the CDR3. In DNA, the CDR3 is TGTGCCAGCAGCACCACCTACAGGGACGCTAATGAAAAACTGTTTTTT. As protein: CASSTTYRDANEKLFF.

This chain links TRBV4-1 with TRBJ2-7; 11 nucleotides align to TRBD1. The CDR3 has 15 amino acids. Trimming cost V 4 bases and J 3 bases; bases outside gene matches: 5. Germline V lookup: CDR1 MGHRA, CDR2 YSYEKL. The CDR3: CASSRSGTGGYEQYF. The CDR3 DNA sequence: TGCGCCAGCAGCCGCTCTGGGACAGGGGGCTACGAGCAGTACTTC.

This chain uses TRBV28 with TRBJ1-1, with D perhaps matching TRBD1 (6 bases). V lost 7 bases and J 1 base, leaving 10 bases between the germline ends. This CDR3 comprises 13 residues. Germline values: CDR1 MDHEN, CDR2 SYDVKM. CDR3 in DNA: TGTGCCAGCAAGGGGGTACAGAACACTGAAGCTTTCTTT. Protein product: CASKGVQNTEAFF.

This chain connects TRBV15 to TRBJ2-7; 10 bases fit TRBD2. CDR1 is LNHNV, CDR2 YYDKDF, per germline (reference sequence). The V gene end was trimmed by 1 base and the J gene end by 7 bases; junction bases not matched to a gene: 7. The CDR3 has 15 residues. CDR3 amino acids: CATSRVGAGGLEQYV. The CDR3 nucleotides are TGTGCCACCAGCAGAGTCGGAGCGGGGGGGCTGGAGCAGTACGTC.

The gene calls are TRBV6-6 and TRBJ1-1; TRBD1 might be the D (6 bases). V lost 0 bases to trimming and J lost 5 bases, with 7 bases between them. Per germline, CDR1 MNHNY and CDR2 SVGAGI (reference sequence). The CDR3 runs 13 residues. DNA of the CDR3: TGTGCCAGCAGTTACTCTGACAGGACTGAAGCTTTCTTT. It encodes CASSYSDRTEAFF.

The rearrangement joins TRBV28 to TRBJ1-4, with 8 bases identical to TRBD1. Germline assignment: CDR1 MDHEN and CDR2 SYDVKM. The junction had 11 bases not matched to a gene; V was cut back by 5 bases and J by 3 bases. CDR3 size: 17 residues. For the CDR3, the DNA is TGTGCCAGCAGTCCACCAGGACAGGGTGGGGCTAATGAAAAACTGTTTTTT. Its protein product is CASSPPGQGGANEKLFF.

The gene calls are TRBV2 and TRBJ2-7, with 9 nucleotides matching TRBD1. The CDR3 contains 13 residues. CDR1 and CDR2 from the germline V gene are SNHLY and FYNNEI. V was clipped by 6 bases and J by 4 bases; unmatched bases: 4. CDR3 in amino acids: CASSRQGGYEQYF. CDR3 bases: TGTGCCAGCAGCCGACAGGGGGGGTACGAGCAGTACTTC. Together with reference TRBV2 and TRBJ2-7, the CDR3 gives the full variable domain: EPEVTQTPSHQVTQMGQEVILRCVPISNHLYFYWYRQILGQKVEFLVSFYNNEISEKSEIFDDQFSVERPDGSNFTLKIRSTKLEDSAMYFCASSRQGGYEQYFGPGTRLTVT.

This chain connects TRBV19 to TRBJ2-6; no reliable D call. Trimming left V 3 bases short and J 1 base short, with 16 bases between. There are 18 residues in the CDR3. The germline CDR1 and CDR2 sequences are LNHDA and SQIVND (reference sequence). CDR3 region: CASSIHGRWLSGANVLTF. CDR3 coding DNA: TGTGCCAGTAGTATCCATGGCAGGTGGTTGTCTGGGGCCAACGTCCTGACTTTC. Combining the CDR3 with reference TRBV19 and TRBJ2-6 gives the whole variable domain DGGITQSPKYLFRKEGQNVTLSCEQNLNHDAMYWYRQDPGQGLRLIYYSQIVNDFQKGDIAEGYSVSREKKESFPLTVTSAQKNPTAFYLCASSIHGRWLSGANVLTFGAGSRLTVL.

The chain recombines TRBV6-5 with TRBJ1-2; 9 bases agree with TRBD1. The V gene's germline CDR1 is MNHEY and CDR2 SVGAGI. V lost 7 bases and J lost 7; bases outside the gene matches: 7. CDR3 length: 13 residues. The CDR3 loop is CASIEQGAGGYTF. In DNA form, the CDR3 reads TGTGCCAGCATCGAACAGGGGGCAGGTGGCTACACCTTC.

This sequence joins TRBV19 and TRBJ1-4; TRBD1 might be the D (5 bases). Germline V gene data show CDR1 as LNHDA and CDR2 as SQIVND (reference sequence). The ends were cut back, 3 bases at V and 1 base at J, with 9 bases in the middle. The CDR3 is 15 residues long. The DNA for the CDR3 is TGTGCCAGTAGTATGCCCGGGGGAACTAATGAAAAACTGTTTTTT. Its protein product is CASSMPGGTNEKLFF.

The chain couples TRBV5-1 to TRBJ2-2; 9 bases map to TRBD1. Per germline, CDR1 SGHRS and CDR2 YFSETQ. V lost 6 bases and J lost 4; bases outside the gene matches: 7. The CDR3 covers 15 residues. This CDR3 reads CASTGQGRGTGELFF. CDR3 in DNA: TGCGCCAGCACAGGACAGGGGAGGGGCACCGGGGAGCTGTTTTTT.

This chain links TRBV4-1 with TRBJ2-6; 9 bases agree with TRBD1. CDR3 length: 16 residues. The germline V gene encodes CDR1 MGHRA and CDR2 YSYEKL. V was clipped by 8 bases and J by 0 bases; unmatched bases: 5. The CDR3 sequence: CASAGQGSSGANVLTF. The CDR3 bases are TGCGCCAGCGCGGGACAGGGCAGCTCTGGGGCCAACGTCCTGACTTTC.

This clone was found a few times. This rearrangement joins TRBV5-1 to TRBJ1-1; the D is unclear. CDR3 size: 14 residues. Deletions cut 2 bases from V and 4 bases from J, with 12 bases between. The germline V gene encodes CDR1 SGHRS and CDR2 YFSETQ. The CDR3, as DNA: TGCGCCAGCAGCTTAGAGGTCTTTAGCACTGAAGCTTTCTTT. It encodes CASSLEVFSTEAFF.

This clone was counted only a few times. The chain employs TRBV27 and TRBJ1-3; 9 nucleotides agree with TRBD1. CDR3 length equals 13 residues. The V segment lost 8 bases and the J segment 5 bases; nucleotides outside the gene matches: 4. Per germline, CDR1 MNHEY and CDR2 SMNVEV (reference sequence). Written as DNA, the CDR3 is TGTGCCAGCGGGACAGGGATTAGAAACACCATATATTTT. It specifies CASGTGIRNTIYF.

Comments on this clone: The CDR3 does not end in the conserved phenylalanine or tryptophan, so this is likely a read error. The DNA is omitted, as the CDR3 cannot be located on it reliably, and the CDR3 follows TCRdb's listing. This chain links TRBV24-1 with TRBJ2-7; TRBD2 reflects the table's D call only, with no check against the DNA. With termini counted, the CDR3 has 12 amino acids. CDR1 KGHDR and CDR2 SFDVKD come from the germline V gene. The CDR3 sequence is CATPGAGPGVKA.

The rearrangement joins TRBV18 to TRBJ1-1, with 8 bases lining up with TRBD1. Germline V CDR1 and CDR2: KGHSH, LQKENI. The CDR3 consists of 15 residues. V trimming: 6 bases; J trimming: 0 bases; junction bases outside the gene matches: 6. CDR3 DNA: TGTGCCAGCTCTCTACAGGGGGGTATGAACACTGAAGCTTTCTTT. Translated: CASSLQGGMNTEAFF.

This CDR3 is CASTPGTGSSPLHF. CDR3 bases: TGTGCCAGCACCCCGGGGACAGGGTCTTCACCCCTCCACTTT. The chain has TRBV7-9 and TRBJ1-6; 9 bases map to TRBD1. Germline loops: CDR1 SEHNR, CDR2 FQNEAQ (reference sequence). The V and J ends lost 7 bases and 9 bases, in that order; junction bases with no gene match: 7. CDR3 size: 14 residues.

The chain recombines TRBV11-2 with TRBJ2-7; 11 bases fit TRBD2. CDR1 SGHAT and CDR2 FQNNGV come from the germline V gene. Losses at the gene ends were 1 base for V and 12 bases for J; bases not matched to a gene: 2. The CDR3 consists of 12 residues. The CDR3 nucleotides read TGTGCCAGCAGCTTAGGCGGGACTAGCGGGTACTTC. Protein product: CASSLGGTSGYF.

The chain uses TRBV4-1 and TRBJ1-5; D is unresolved. V lost 4 bases to trimming and J lost 0 bases, with 13 bases between them. The CDR3 contains 16 residues. The germline V gene encodes CDR1 MGHRA and CDR2 YSYEKL. CDR3 residues: CASSPLLINSNQPQHF. In DNA form, the CDR3 reads TGCGCCAGCAGCCCCCTACTTATTAATAGCAATCAGCCCCAGCATTTT.

This rearrangement joins TRBV5-5 to TRBJ2-1; D is possibly TRBD1 (5 bases). This CDR3 region has 16 residues. V shed 4 bases and J shed 0 bases, with 14 bases lying between them. The germline CDR1 and CDR2 sequences are SGHKS and YYEKEE (reference sequence). The CDR3 reads CASSTNRPGSYNEQFF. In nucleotides, the CDR3 is TGTGCCAGCAGCACAAACAGGCCTGGCTCCTACAATGAGCAGTTCTTC.

The chain couples TRBV6-6 to TRBJ2-7; weak D call: TRBD1 (6 bases). Germline CDR1 reads MNHNY; CDR2 reads SVGAGI (reference sequence). The CDR3 sequence is 14 residues long. V was shortened by 3 bases and J by 6 bases, with 15 bases between the two germline ends. The CDR3 DNA reads TGTGCCAGCAGTTATATTGGATTACAGGGCGAGCAGTACGTC. Residues: CASSYIGLQGEQYV.

This sequence joins TRBV5-4 and TRBJ2-3; TRBD2 matches 9 bases. Germline V gene lookup returns CDR1 SGHNT and CDR2 YYREEE (reference sequence). The CDR3 loop spans 15 amino acids. V gave up 6 bases and J gave up 2 bases; unmatched junction bases: 7. CDR3 coding DNA: TGTGCCAGCACTATTAGCGGGGGTCACACAGATACGCAGTATTTT. This codes for CASTISGGHTDTQYF.

The V gene is TRBV5-1, the J gene TRBJ2-6, with D tentatively TRBD1 (5 bases). Germline assignment: CDR1 SGHRS and CDR2 YFSETQ. V was clipped by 4 bases and J by 2 bases, with 10 bases between them. This CDR3 comprises 15 residues. The CDR3 here is CASSPGYAGANVLTF. The DNA for the CDR3 is TGCGCCAGCAGCCCAGGGTATGCTGGGGCCAACGTCCTGACTTTC.

This clone has a single count. This sequence joins TRBV25-1 and TRBJ2-1; 8 bases map to TRBD2. The CDR3 has 18 residues. In germline, CDR1 is MGHDK, CDR2 SYGVNS. After removal of 0 bases from V and 3 bases from J, the junction contained 10 bases not matched to a gene. CDR3 DNA: TGTGCCAGCAGTGAATATACCTTAGCGGGAACCTTCTACAATGAGCAGTTCTTC. It yields the protein CASSEYTLAGTFYNEQFF.

The chain is built from TRBV24-1 and TRBJ1-2; 7 bases map to TRBD1. The germline gives CDR1 KGHDR, CDR2 SFDVKD. J lost 8 bases, V lost 3 bases, and 14 bases had no gene match. The CDR3 has 16 amino acids. CDR3 sequence: CATSDPGRGGLHGYTF. The CDR3 DNA sequence: TGTGCCACCAGTGATCCCGGTAGAGGGGGCCTTCACGGCTACACCTTC.

This chain uses TRBV19 with TRBJ2-2, with 8 bases matching TRBD1. Germline V gives CDR1 LNHDA, CDR2 SQIVND (reference sequence). The CDR3 covers 16 residues. V lost 5 bases and J lost 0; bases outside the gene matches: 5. The chain's CDR3 is CASSPGQVANTGELFF. CDR3 sequence (DNA): TGTGCCAGTAGTCCGGGACAGGTCGCGAACACCGGGGAGCTGTTTTTT. The variable domain in full, completed from reference TRBV19 and TRBJ2-2, reads DGGITQSPKYLFRKEGQNVTLSCEQNLNHDAMYWYRQDPGQGLRLIYYSQIVNDFQKGDIAEGYSVSREKKESFPLTVTSAQKNPTAFYLCASSPGQVANTGELFFGEGSRLTVL.